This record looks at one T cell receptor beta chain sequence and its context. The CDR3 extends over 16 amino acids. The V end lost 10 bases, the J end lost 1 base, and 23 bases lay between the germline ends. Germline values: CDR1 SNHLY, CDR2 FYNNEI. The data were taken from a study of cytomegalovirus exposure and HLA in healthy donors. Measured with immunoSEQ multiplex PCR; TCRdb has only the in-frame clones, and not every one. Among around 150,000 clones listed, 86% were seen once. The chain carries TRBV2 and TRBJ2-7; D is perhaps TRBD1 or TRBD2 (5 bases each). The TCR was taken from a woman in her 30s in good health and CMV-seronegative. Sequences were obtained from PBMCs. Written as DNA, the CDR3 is TGTGCCACCCGACACGCCGGGACCGTTAGATCCTACGAGCAGTACTTC. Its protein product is CATRHAGTVRSYEQYF. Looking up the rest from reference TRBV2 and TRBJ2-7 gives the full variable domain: EPEVTQTPSHQVTQMGQEVILRCVPISNHLYFYWYRQILGQKVEFLVSFYNNEISEKSEIFDDQFSVERPDGSNFTLKIRSTKLEDSAMYFCATRHAGTVRSYEQYFGPGTRLTVT.